Presented here are 8 T cell receptor beta chains from one specimen sequenced in a study of blood T cell repertoires in COVID-19. TCRdb's copy holds only in-frame clones and misses some; the assay was immunoSEQ multiplex PCR. The sample lists 300,000 or so clones, approximately 84% occurring once. Sequenced sample: PBMCs or T cells enriched from blood (not recorded which). These receptor sequences come from a woman aged 25 to 39 who had recovered from COVID-19.

Worth noting for this clone: This sample includes further DNA sequences coding for the same CDR3. The rearrangement joins TRBV5-1 to TRBJ2-3; a possible D gene is TRBD1 (6 bases). The CDR3 length is 15 residues. Germline CDR1 reads SGHRS; CDR2 reads YFSETQ. The germline V and J ends were trimmed by 0 bases and 0 bases, with 8 bases remaining between them. The CDR3 DNA is TGCGCCAGCAGCTTGGTAGGACAGAGCACAGATACGCAGTATTTT. Residues: CASSLVGQSTDTQYF.

This chain links TRBV7-2 with TRBJ1-1, with D possibly matching TRBD1 (6 bases). V lost 3 bases and J lost 5, with 10 bases in between. Germline CDR1 and CDR2: SGHTA and FQGNSA. CDR3 length equals 13 residues. The CDR3 protein is CASSLGAGTEAFF. The CDR3 DNA reads TGTGCCAGCAGCTTGGGGGCTGGGACTGAAGCTTTCTTT.

The chain joins TRBV2 to TRBJ2-7, with 11 bases fitting TRBD2. V shed 4 bases, J shed 3 bases, and the junction held 2 bases outside the gene matches. The CDR3 totals 14 residues. Germline CDR1 and CDR2: SNHLY and FYNNEI. Written as DNA, the CDR3 is TGTGCCAGCAGTGGGACTAGCGGGTTCTACGAGCAGTACTTC. It is translated as CASSGTSGFYEQYF.

The chain employs TRBV19 and TRBJ1-5, with D possibly TRBD1 on 6 matching bases. The CDR3 extends over 15 amino acids. V was shortened by 4 bases and J by 1 base, with 11 bases between the two germline ends. Germline-derived CDR1 and CDR2 are LNHDA and SQIVND (reference sequence). In DNA, the CDR3 is TGTGCCAGTAGTACAGGGGATCTGAGCAATCAGCCCCAGCATTTT. Translated: CASSTGDLSNQPQHF.

The genes are TRBV9 and TRBJ2-7, with D possibly TRBD2 on 6 matching bases. The CDR3 sequence is 15 residues long. The germline V gene has CDR1 SGDLS and CDR2 YYNGEE. The ends were cut back, 0 bases at V and 0 bases at J, with 10 bases in the middle. CDR3: CASSVDLASSYEQYF. CDR3 nucleotide sequence: TGTGCCAGCAGCGTAGATCTAGCGTCCTCCTACGAGCAGTACTTC.

CDR3 loop: CASSSPMVGNGGYNEQFF. The CDR3 nucleotides are TGTGCCAGCAGTTCCCCGATGGTTGGGAACGGGGGGTACAATGAGCAGTTCTTC. V is TRBV28 and J is TRBJ2-1, with TRBD2 matching 7 bases. V lost 4 bases to trimming and J lost 4 bases; unmatched junction nucleotides: 16. The germline gives CDR1 MDHEN, CDR2 SYDVKM. The CDR3 sequence is 18 residues long.

This clone was seen just once. This chain joins TRBV10-3 and TRBJ2-6; 7 positions agree with TRBD2. Germline CDR1 reads ENHRY; CDR2 reads SYGVKD. The V and J ends lost 4 bases and 0 bases, in that order; junction bases with no gene match: 12. The CDR3 has 19 amino acids. CDR3 residues: CAISGVGGVAGSGANVLTF. DNA for the CDR3: TGTGCCATCAGTGGAGTGGGGGGGGTCGCGGGCTCTGGGGCCAACGTCCTGACTTTC.

This chain connects TRBV5-1 to TRBJ2-1; 9 nucleotides agree with TRBD2. The CDR3 consists of 14 residues. With 0 bases clipped from V and 5 bases from J, the junction kept 0 bases outside the gene matches. Germline CDR1 SGHRS, CDR2 YFSETQ. In DNA, the CDR3 is TGCGCCAGCAGCTTGGGACTAGCGGACAATGAGCAGTTCTTC. It codes for CASSLGLADNEQFF.